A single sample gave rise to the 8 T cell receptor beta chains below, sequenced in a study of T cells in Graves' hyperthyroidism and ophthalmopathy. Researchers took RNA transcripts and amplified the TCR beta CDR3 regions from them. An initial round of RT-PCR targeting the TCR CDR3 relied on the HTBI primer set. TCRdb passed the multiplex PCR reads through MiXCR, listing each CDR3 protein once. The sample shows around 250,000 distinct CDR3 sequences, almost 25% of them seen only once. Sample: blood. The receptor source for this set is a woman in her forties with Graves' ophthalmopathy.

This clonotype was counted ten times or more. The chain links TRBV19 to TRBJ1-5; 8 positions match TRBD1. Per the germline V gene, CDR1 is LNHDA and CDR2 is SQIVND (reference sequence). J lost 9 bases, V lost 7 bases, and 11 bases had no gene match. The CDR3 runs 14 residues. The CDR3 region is CASTGGTGGRPQHF. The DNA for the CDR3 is TGTGCCAGTACCGGGGGAACAGGGGGTCGGCCCCAGCATTTT. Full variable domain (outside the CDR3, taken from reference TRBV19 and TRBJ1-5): DGGITQSPKYLFRKEGQNVTLSCEQNLNHDAMYWYRQDPGQGLRLIYYSQIVNDFQKGDIAEGYSVSREKKESFPLTVTSAQKNPTAFYLCASTGGTGGRPQHFGDGTRLSIL.

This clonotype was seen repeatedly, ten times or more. CDR3: CASRWGQETQYF. CDR3 bases: TGTGCCAGTCGTTGGGGTCAGGAGACCCAGTACTTC. This sequence joins TRBV2 and TRBJ2-5; D not resolved. The ends were cut back, 9 bases at V and 5 bases at J, with 13 bases in the middle. CDR3 length: 12 residues. The germline CDR1 and CDR2 sequences are SNHLY and FYNNEI. The whole variable domain, filled in from reference TRBV2 and TRBJ2-5, reads EPEVTQTPSHQVTQMGQEVILRCVPISNHLYFYWYRQILGQKVEFLVSFYNNEISEKSEIFDDQFSVERPDGSNFTLKIRSTKLEDSAMYFCASRWGQETQYFGPGTRLLVL.

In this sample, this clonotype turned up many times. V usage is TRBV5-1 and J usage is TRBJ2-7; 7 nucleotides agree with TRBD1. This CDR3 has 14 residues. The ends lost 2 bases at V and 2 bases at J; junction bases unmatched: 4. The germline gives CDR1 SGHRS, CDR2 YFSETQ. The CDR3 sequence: CASSFADRAYEQYF. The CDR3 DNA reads TGCGCCAGCAGCTTCGCCGACAGGGCCTACGAGCAGTACTTC.

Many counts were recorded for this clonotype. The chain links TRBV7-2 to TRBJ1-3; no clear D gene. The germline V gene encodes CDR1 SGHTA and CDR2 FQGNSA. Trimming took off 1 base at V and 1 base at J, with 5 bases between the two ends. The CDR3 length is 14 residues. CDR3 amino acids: CASSLGVSGNTIYF. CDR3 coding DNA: TGTGCCAGCAGCTTAGGGGTTTCTGGAAACACCATATATTTT. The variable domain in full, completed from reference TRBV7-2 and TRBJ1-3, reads GAGVSQSPSNKVTEKGKDVELRCDPISGHTALYWYRQSLGQGLEFLIYFQGNSAPDKSGLPSDRFSAERTGGSVSTLTIQRTQQEDSAVYLCASSLGVSGNTIYFGEGSWLTVV.

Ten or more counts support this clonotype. DNA of the CDR3: TGTGCCAGCAGCCCTACAGGTGATCCCTATGGCTACACCTTC. Translation gives CASSPTGDPYGYTF. The chain couples TRBV14 to TRBJ1-2, with D possibly being TRBD1 (5 bases). Germline loops: CDR1 SGHDN, CDR2 FVKESK. The CDR3 is made up of 14 amino acids. V was trimmed by 4 bases and J by 4 bases, leaving 13 bases between them.

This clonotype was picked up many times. The CDR3 reads CASSLVQKYQPQHF. The CDR3 DNA reads TGTGCCAGCAGTTTAGTGCAGAAGTATCAGCCCCAGCATTTT. V and J are TRBV28 and TRBJ1-5; D ambiguous. The CDR3 runs 14 residues. Trimming cost V 2 bases and J 5 bases, with 10 bases left between them. The V gene's germline CDR1 is MDHEN and CDR2 SYDVKM.

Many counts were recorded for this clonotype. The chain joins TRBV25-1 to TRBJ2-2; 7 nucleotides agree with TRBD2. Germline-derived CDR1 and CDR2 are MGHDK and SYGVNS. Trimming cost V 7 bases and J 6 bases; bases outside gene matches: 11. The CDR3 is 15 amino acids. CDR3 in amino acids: CASIIGRELAGELFF. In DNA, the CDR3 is TGTGCCAGCATCATAGGGAGGGAGTTGGCCGGGGAGCTGTTTTTT.

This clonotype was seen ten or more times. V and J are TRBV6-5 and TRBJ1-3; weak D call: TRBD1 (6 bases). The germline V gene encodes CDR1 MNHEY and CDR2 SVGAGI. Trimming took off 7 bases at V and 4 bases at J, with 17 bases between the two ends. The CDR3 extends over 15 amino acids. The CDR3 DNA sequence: TGTGCCAGCACTCCGGTGACGGGGGGCGGAAACACCATATATTTT. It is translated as CASTPVTGGGNTIYF.